These 26 T cell receptor beta chains came from one sample sequenced in a study of technical replicates of blood from a handful of donors. The method was immunoSEQ multiplex PCR; TCRdb's version includes in-frame clones alone and lacks a portion of them. Of about 79,000 clones listed, about 91% are singletons. Sequenced: T cells isolated from PBMCs. The receptor source for this set is a human donor in good health. Some clones in this sample may be carry-over from other donors' samples.

The chain has TRBV2 and TRBJ1-1, with D unresolved. The CDR3 runs to 12 residues. The V end was cut by 6 bases, the J end by 0 bases, with 5 bases between. Germline lookup yields CDR1 SNHLY and CDR2 FYNNEI. CDR3: CASSAMNTEAFF. Here the CDR3 DNA reads TGTGCCAGCAGCGCGATGAACACTGAAGCTTTCTTT.

The rearrangement joins TRBV10-3 to TRBJ1-1; 9 positions match TRBD1. V shed 8 bases, J shed 3 bases, and the junction held 4 bases outside the gene matches. The CDR3 consists of 13 residues. Germline V CDR1 and CDR2: ENHRY, SYGVKD. The CDR3: CAISRDRDTEAFF. The CDR3 region has the DNA TGTGCCATCTCAAGGGACAGGGACACTGAAGCTTTCTTT.

This clone was recorded once. The genes are TRBV5-4 and TRBJ1-2; D is uncertain. The CDR3 runs to 14 residues. Germline lookup yields CDR1 SGHNT and CDR2 YYREEE (reference sequence). V shed 4 bases and J shed 2 bases, with 12 bases lying between them. CDR3: CASSLSTVNYGYTF. CDR3 in DNA: TGTGCCAGCAGCCTATCTACAGTAAACTATGGCTACACCTTC.

In this sample, this clone turned up a few times. V is TRBV9 and J is TRBJ1-1; 7 bases line up with TRBD1. The CDR3 has 14 amino acids. Per the germline V gene, CDR1 is SGDLS and CDR2 is YYNGEE. Unmatched junction bases numbered 6, after V lost 4 bases and J lost 3 bases. CDR3 sequence reads: CASSLTGVYTEAFF. The CDR3 bases are TGTGCCAGCAGCTTAACAGGGGTCTACACTGAAGCTTTCTTT. Full variable domain (rest looked up from reference TRBV9 and TRBJ1-1): DSGVTQTPKHLITATGQRVTLRCSPRSGDLSVYWYQQSLDQGLQFLIQYYNGEERAKGNILERFSAQQFPDLHSELNLSSLELGDSALYFCASSLTGVYTEAFFGQGTRLTVV.

The chain couples TRBV7-2 to TRBJ2-7; tentatively, D is TRBD2 (6 bases). Trimming took 3 bases from V and 5 from J, leaving 23 bases between them. The V gene's germline CDR1 is SGHTA and CDR2 FQGNSA. The CDR3 is 17 amino acids. The CDR3 is CASSFLAAEEVWHEQYF. DNA for the CDR3: TGTGCCAGCAGCTTCTTAGCGGCCGAGGAGGTTTGGCACGAGCAGTACTTC. The full variable domain, in which reference TRBV7-2 and TRBJ2-7 provide the parts outside the CDR3, is GAGVSQSPSNKVTEKGKDVELRCDPISGHTALYWYRQSLGQGLEFLIYFQGNSAPDKSGLPSDRFSAERTGGSVSTLTIQRTQQEDSAVYLCASSFLAAEEVWHEQYFGPGTRLTVT.

CDR3 residues: CASRDSGSPDTQYF. CDR3 nucleotides: TGTGCCAGCAGGGATAGCGGGAGTCCAGATACGCAGTATTTT. The rearrangement joins TRBV2 to TRBJ2-3; TRBD2 matches at 9 bases. There are 14 residues in the CDR3. The germline gives CDR1 SNHLY, CDR2 FYNNEI. V dropped 6 bases and J dropped 4; count of bases not matched to a gene: 5.

V and J are TRBV2 and TRBJ2-1; TRBD2 might be the D (6 bases). The V and J ends lost 0 bases and 2 bases respectively, with 11 bases between them. Germline V gives CDR1 SNHLY, CDR2 FYNNEI. This CDR3 has 16 amino acids. The CDR3 loop reads CASSEADGSPYNEQFF. In DNA, the CDR3 is TGTGCCAGCAGTGAAGCGGACGGGAGCCCCTACAATGAGCAGTTCTTC.

V and J are TRBV9 and TRBJ2-1; maybe TRBD1 (5 bases). Germline CDR1 is SGDLS and CDR2 is YYNGEE. Between the trimmed V and J ends, which lost 2 bases and 0 bases, there was a span of 12 bases. The CDR3 covers 16 residues. CDR3 amino acids: CASSVLGVSSYNEQFF. CDR3 sequence (DNA): TGTGCCAGCAGCGTTTTAGGGGTGAGCTCCTACAATGAGCAGTTCTTC. The variable domain in full, completed from reference TRBV9 and TRBJ2-1, reads DSGVTQTPKHLITATGQRVTLRCSPRSGDLSVYWYQQSLDQGLQFLIQYYNGEERAKGNILERFSAQQFPDLHSELNLSSLELGDSALYFCASSVLGVSSYNEQFFGPGTRLTVL.

The chain employs TRBV20-1 and TRBJ2-3, with D maybe TRBD1 (5 bases). The germline CDR1 and CDR2 sequences are DFQATT and SNEGSKA (reference sequence). V shed 1 base and J shed 14 bases, with 13 bases lying between them. The CDR3 is made up of 11 amino acids. CDR3 sequence: CSARGMQGSYF. Written as DNA, the CDR3 is TGCAGTGCTAGAGGGATGCAGGGATCGTATTTT.

J is TRBJ2-7 and V is TRBV6-5; no definite D call. V lost 2 bases and J 2 bases, leaving 7 bases between the germline ends. The CDR3 length is 13 residues. Germline loops: CDR1 MNHEY, CDR2 SVGAGI. CDR3 residues: CASSYRQAYEQYF. As DNA, the CDR3 is TGTGCCAGCAGTTACCGCCAGGCCTACGAGCAGTACTTC.

The CDR3 sequence: CASSVGTGSGYTF. DNA for the CDR3: TGTGCCAGCAGCGTAGGGACTGGATCTGGCTACACCTTC. The V call is TRBV9, the J call TRBJ1-2; D uncertain. The CDR3 runs 13 residues. Trimming removed 0 bases at V and 7 bases at J, with 10 bases between. Germline CDR1 and CDR2: SGDLS and YYNGEE.

The sample holds a few counts of this clone. The chain couples TRBV19 to TRBJ2-3; 10 bases line up with TRBD2. V dropped 0 bases and J dropped 6; count of bases not matched to a gene: 6. CDR1 is LNHDA, CDR2 SQIVND, per germline (reference sequence). The CDR3 covers 16 residues. The CDR3 DNA follows: TGTGCCAGTAGTATAGATTTAGCGGGAGGCAGTGATACGCAGTATTTT. Amino acids: CASSIDLAGGSDTQYF.

V usage is TRBV5-4 and J usage is TRBJ1-5; possible D gene TRBD1, 5 bases. Deletions cut 2 bases from V and 4 bases from J, with 7 bases between. Per the germline V gene, CDR1 is SGHNT and CDR2 is YYREEE (reference sequence). The CDR3 is 13 residues long. Here the CDR3 DNA reads TGTGCCAGCAGCTTCGGGGGGAATCAGCCCCAGCATTTT. It specifies CASSFGGNQPQHF. Filled out from reference TRBV5-4 and TRBJ1-5, the complete variable domain reads ETGVTQSPTHLIKTRGQQVTLRCSSQSGHNTVSWYQQALGQGPQFIFQYYREEENGRGNFPPRFSGLQFPNYSSELNVNALELDDSALYLCASSFGGNQPQHFGDGTRLSIL.

The DNA for the CDR3 is TGTGCCAGCCGGGGGGGCCCCCCTGAAGCTTTCTTT. This codes for CASRGGPPEAFF. The V gene is TRBV6-5, the J gene TRBJ1-1; D might be TRBD1 (6 bases). V was trimmed by 8 bases and J by 6 bases, leaving 13 bases between them. This CDR3 region has 12 residues. Per the germline V gene, CDR1 is MNHEY and CDR2 is SVGAGI.

The rearrangement uses TRBV10-3 and TRBJ1-2, with 7 bases that match TRBD1. The CDR3 loop spans 16 amino acids. The V and J ends lost 10 bases and 2 bases, in that order; junction bases with no gene match: 16. CDR1 ENHRY and CDR2 SYGVKD come from the germline V gene. CDR3 coding DNA: TGTGCCACCCGGGACATAGGGAACAGGGGAAACTATGGCTACACCTTC. Translating gives CATRDIGNRGNYGYTF.

The chain uses TRBV10-3 and TRBJ2-3, with no clear D. CDR1 and CDR2 (germline): ENHRY, SYGVKD. The CDR3 covers 14 residues. The ends were cut back, 3 bases at V and 2 bases at J, with 9 bases in the middle. The CDR3 DNA follows: TGTGCCATCAGTGAACTGCAACTCACAGATACGCAGTATTTT. Translating it yields CAISELQLTDTQYF.

This chain connects TRBV28 to TRBJ1-5; maybe TRBD1 (5 bases). Germline loops: CDR1 MDHEN, CDR2 SYDVKM. The CDR3 has 14 residues. V was cut by 3 bases and J by 2 bases, with 8 bases left in between. The CDR3 sequence: CASSLGRGNQPQHF. The CDR3 coding sequence is TGTGCCAGCAGTTTGGGGCGAGGCAATCAGCCCCAGCATTTT.

V gene TRBV27 combines with J gene TRBJ1-5; maybe TRBD1 (6 bases). The germline V gene has CDR1 MNHEY and CDR2 SMNVEV (reference sequence). With 6 bases removed from V and 4 bases from J, the gap between germline ends came to 13 bases. The CDR3 is made up of 14 amino acids. The CDR3 reads CASSQDSANQPQHF. The CDR3 DNA sequence: TGTGCCAGCAGCCAGGACAGCGCAAATCAGCCCCAGCATTTT.

Here the CDR3 reads CASSPRDLEKLFF. The CDR3 DNA sequence: TGTGCCAGCAGCCCCCGGGATCTTGAAAAACTGTTTTTT. V usage is TRBV9 and J usage is TRBJ1-4, with D hard to call. Germline V lookup: CDR1 SGDLS, CDR2 YYNGEE. CDR3 size: 13 residues. The V end lost 4 bases, the J end lost 7 bases, and 11 bases lay between the germline ends.

The rearrangement uses TRBV11-3 and TRBJ2-1, with 10 bases matching TRBD1. There are 19 residues in the CDR3. V lost 0 bases, J lost 9 bases, and 17 bases stayed unmatched. The germline V gene has CDR1 SGHNT and CDR2 YENEEA. CDR3 region: CASSLDIVTGTGVVGEQFF. The CDR3 DNA reads as TGTGCCAGCAGCTTAGATATAGTTACAGGGACAGGGGTGGTTGGTGAGCAGTTCTTC.

This chain links TRBV30 with TRBJ2-5; D is perhaps TRBD2 (6 bases). The V gene lost 4 bases and the J gene lost 1 base, with 25 bases spanning the gap. This CDR3 has 18 residues. Germline V gene lookup returns CDR1 GTSNPN and CDR2 SVGIG (reference sequence). CDR3 region: CAWTFTLGRGIVQETQYF. The CDR3 nucleotides read TGTGCCTGGACTTTTACTTTGGGTCGGGGGATAGTCCAAGAGACCCAGTACTTC. Using reference TRBV30 and TRBJ2-5 for the parts outside the CDR3, the full variable domain is SQTIHQWPATLVQPVGSPLSLECTVEGTSNPNLYWYRQAAGRGLQLLFYSVGIGQISSEVPQNLSASRPQDRQFILSSKKLLLSDSGFYLCAWTFTLGRGIVQETQYFGPGTRLLVL.

This rearrangement joins TRBV5-4 to TRBJ2-1; D is possibly TRBD2 (6 bases). In germline, CDR1 is SGHNT, CDR2 YYREEE (reference sequence). The CDR3 consists of 17 residues. The V end was cut by 1 base, the J end by 9 bases, with 23 bases between. CDR3 sequence (DNA): TGTGCCAGCAGCTTGTCCGCGGGACTCCCAGCTCAAAGTGAGCAGTTCTTC. Translated, it gives CASSLSAGLPAQSEQFF.

The chain combines TRBV9 with TRBJ2-4, with TRBD2 as a possible D gene (6 bases). CDR3 length equals 16 residues. The germline V and J ends were trimmed by 1 base and 4 bases, with 15 bases remaining between them. The germline CDR1 and CDR2 sequences are SGDLS and YYNGEE. The CDR3 region is CASSVSPEGIKNIQYF. CDR3 coding DNA: TGTGCCAGCAGCGTATCTCCGGAGGGGATAAAAAACATTCAGTACTTC.

The V gene is TRBV2, the J gene TRBJ2-1; 7 nucleotides agree with TRBD2. J was trimmed by 1 base and V by 3 bases; bases with no gene match: 9. The CDR3 spans 17 residues. The germline V gene has CDR1 SNHLY and CDR2 FYNNEI. The CDR3 DNA reads as TGTGCCAGCAGTGATCTGGCTAGCGGCCCTTCCTACAATGAGCAGTTCTTC. Its protein is CASSDLASGPSYNEQFF.

This clone was seen only once. The chain is built from TRBV2 and TRBJ2-3, with 13 bases matching TRBD2. CDR3 length: 14 amino acids. Germline CDR1 and CDR2: SNHLY and FYNNEI. Trimming at V came to 6 bases and at J to 3 bases, leaving 0 bases not matched to a gene. CDR3 DNA: TGTGCCAGCAGACTAGCGGGAGGGACAGATACGCAGTATTTT. Protein: CASRLAGGTDTQYF.

V and J are TRBV28 and TRBJ1-2; 7 bases line up with TRBD1. Germline-derived CDR1 and CDR2 are MDHEN and SYDVKM. V gave up 4 bases and J gave up 5 bases; unmatched junction bases: 4. CDR3 length: 13 amino acids. CDR3 DNA: TGTGCCAGCAGTTCCCGGGACAGATATGGCTACACCTTC. Amino acids: CASSSRDRYGYTF.